This T cell receptor (beta chain) appears in the sequencing data of a study of blood T cell repertoires in COVID-19. The CDR3 extends over 15 amino acids. The germline V gene has CDR1 KGHSH and CDR2 LQKENI. Trimming took 2 bases from V and 0 from J, leaving 7 bases between them. The method was immunoSEQ multiplex PCR; TCRdb's version includes in-frame clones alone and lacks a portion of them. Of under 300,000 clones in the sample, 65% to 90% were seen once. The sample consisted of peripheral blood. The chain recombines TRBV18 with TRBJ1-4; the D gene is possibly TRBD1 (5 bases). The receptor comes from a human donor in a cohort sampled during active COVID-19. The CDR3 is CASSPGAATNEKLFF. CDR3 DNA: TGTGCCAGCTCACCAGGGGCCGCAACTAATGAAAAACTGTTTTTT. Using reference TRBV18 and TRBJ1-4 for the parts outside the CDR3, the full variable domain is NAGVMQNPRHLVRRRGQEARLRCSPMKGHSHVYWYRQLPEEGLKFMVYLQKENIIDESGMPKERFSAEFPKEGPSILRIQQVVRGDSAAYFCASSPGAATNEKLFFGSGTQLSVL.